The 2 T cell receptor beta chains presented below share a single source sample, sequenced in a study of OX40 agonist ivuxolimab in advanced cancers. Sequenced by immunoSEQ multiplex PCR; TCRdb stores in-frame clones only, minus some. The table has fewer than 75,000 clones, 75% to 85% seen once. The sample here was CD4+ or CD8+ T cells sorted from blood, taken in a trial of the OX40 agonist ivuxolimab. The receptor source for this set is an adult with an advanced solid tumor such as melanoma, head and neck, liver or kidney cancer.

The V gene is TRBV28, the J gene TRBJ1-1, with D possibly matching TRBD1 (5 bases). The CDR3 has 16 residues. V gave up 6 bases and J gave up 3 bases, with 20 bases separating them. Germline V CDR1 and CDR2: MDHEN, SYDVKM. CDR3 region: CASRQAWGEGDTEAFF. CDR3 coding DNA: TGTGCCAGCAGACAAGCTTGGGGGGAAGGGGACACTGAAGCTTTCTTT.

The DNA for the CDR3 is TGCGCCAGCAGCCAAGCCGGGGGGGGCACTGAAGCTTTCTTT. It is translated as CASSQAGGGTEAFF. The chain links TRBV4-1 to TRBJ1-1, with a weak D call TRBD1 (5 bases). The ends were cut back, 1 base at V and 4 bases at J, with 10 bases in the middle. The CDR3 loop spans 14 amino acids. CDR1 and CDR2 from the germline V gene are MGHRA and YSYEKL.